The 26 T cell receptor beta chains below all came from one sample that was sequenced in a study of tumor-infiltrating lymphocytes in oesophageal squamous cell carcinoma. TCRdb reprocessed the PCR reads via MiXCR and lists one record per CDR3 protein. This sample has about 14,000 distinct CDR3 sequences, with under 60% found just once. Sequencing was done on a sample of blood. These receptors came from a male donor with esophageal squamous cell carcinoma.

This clonotype was picked up many times. The V call is TRBV28, the J call TRBJ1-5; 10 bases line up with TRBD1. The CDR3 has 14 residues. Germline-derived CDR1 and CDR2 are MDHEN and SYDVKM. The V segment lost 6 bases and the J segment 5 bases; nucleotides outside the gene matches: 4. CDR3 amino acids: CASRTGGGDQPQHF. The CDR3 nucleotides are TGTGCCAGCAGGACAGGGGGCGGGGATCAGCCCCAGCATTTT.

This clonotype appeared a single time. The CDR3 protein is CATSDPAGGWETQYF. The CDR3 nucleotides are TGTGCCACCAGTGACCCCGCAGGCGGTTGGGAGACCCAGTACTTC. The chain couples TRBV24-1 to TRBJ2-7; no firm D call. The closer fit of TRBJ2-5 to the DNA end suggests the J call may be wrong. The CDR3 extends over 15 amino acids. Germline V gene lookup returns CDR1 KGHDR and CDR2 SFDVKD.

By proportion, this clonotype is medium-sized. The rearrangement joins TRBV28 to TRBJ2-3; D gene ambiguous. Deletions cut 3 bases from V and 1 base from J, with 11 bases between. Germline CDR1 and CDR2: MDHEN and SYDVKM. The CDR3 contains 15 residues. The CDR3 DNA is TGTGCCAGCAGTTTTGGATTAGCCCGCACAGATACGCAGTATTTT. As protein: CASSFGLARTDTQYF. The full variable domain, in which reference TRBV28 and TRBJ2-3 provide the parts outside the CDR3, is DVKVTQSSRYLVKRTGEKVFLECVQDMDHENMFWYRQDPGLGLRLIYFSYDVKMKEKGDIPEGYSVSREKKERFSLILESASTNQTSMYLCASSFGLARTDTQYFGPGTRLTVL.

This clonotype showed up many times. A much larger clone lies a single base off, so this may be a read error. The chain combines TRBV10-2 with TRBJ2-5; TRBD2 is a possible D gene (5 bases). V lost 5 bases, J lost 11 bases, and 24 bases lay in between. The CDR3 has 15 amino acids. CDR1 and CDR2 (germline): WSHSY, SAAADI. In DNA form, the CDR3 reads TGCGCCAGCAGTCAAATAGTCGGACTCGGCAATGAGCAGTACTTC. Protein: CASSQIVGLGNEQYF.

A note on this clonotype: This could be a read error, since a much larger clone is one nucleotide away. The gene calls are TRBV18 and TRBJ2-7; TRBD2 agrees at 8 bases. The DNA end is a closer match to TRBJ2-1, so the J assignment may be wrong. Looked up from germline, CDR1 is KGHSH and CDR2 is LQKENI. The CDR3 consists of 15 residues. The CDR3 sequence is CASSPSSGSGYEQFF. CDR3 bases: TGTGCCAGCTCACCATCAAGCGGGAGTGGCTACGAGCAGTTCTTC.

The table lists this clonotype with many counts. V is TRBV18 and J is TRBJ2-5; 7 bases agree with TRBD1. With V trimmed by 6 bases and J by 5 bases, 6 bases remained unmatched. Germline-derived CDR1 and CDR2 are KGHSH and LQKENI. The CDR3 has 13 amino acids. The DNA of the CDR3 is TGTGCCAGCTCCCTAGACAGGGACGAGACCCAGTACTTC. This translates into CASSLDRDETQYF.

This clonotype was seen at least ten times. The DNA is omitted, as the CDR3 cannot be located on it reliably, and the CDR3 follows TCRdb's listing. The rearrangement uses TRBV7-7 and TRBJ2-6; TRBD1, the D gene given by the table, was not confirmed from the DNA. Germline V gives CDR1 SSHAT, CDR2 FNYEAQ (reference sequence). Counting both end residues, the CDR3 totals 19 amino acids. The CDR3 reads CASSLVSWFGRRLWLHLRF.

This clonotype came up a few times. A read error is likely, as this CDR3 ends without the conserved phenylalanine or tryptophan. No DNA is shown, since the ends of the CDR3 on it are uncertain; the CDR3 is the one TCRdb lists. CDR3 amino acids: CASSLGQRQETQYFGP. The rearrangement links TRBV7-2 to TRBJ2-3; the table's D call, TRBD1, was not checked against the DNA. Germline V CDR1 and CDR2: SGHTA, FQGNSA. The CDR3 totals 16 residues, both ends included.

By share, this clonotype counts as medium-sized. V and J are TRBV7-8 and TRBJ2-2; 7 nucleotides agree with TRBD2. The germline V gene encodes CDR1 SGHVS and CDR2 FQNEAQ. This CDR3 region has 16 residues. Unmatched junction bases numbered 12, after V lost 5 bases and J lost 6 bases. The CDR3 is CASSQLREGRAGELFF. In DNA form, the CDR3 reads TGTGCCAGCAGCCAATTAAGGGAGGGCCGGGCCGGGGAGCTGTTTTTT.

The genes are TRBV19 and TRBJ1-5, with 7 nucleotides matching TRBD1. V shed 6 bases, J shed 3 bases, and the junction held 5 bases outside the gene matches. Germline V gene lookup returns CDR1 LNHDA and CDR2 SQIVND (reference sequence). The CDR3 has 14 amino acids. The CDR3 reads CASSLGQVNQPQHF. CDR3 DNA sequence: TGTGCCAGTAGCCTCGGACAGGTCAATCAGCCCCAGCATTTT.

This chain uses TRBV7-2 with TRBJ2-5, with a possible D match to TRBD1 (6 bases). This CDR3 has 15 amino acids. Deletions cut 4 bases from V and 1 base from J, with 13 bases between. Germline loops: CDR1 SGHTA, CDR2 FQGNSA. In DNA, the CDR3 is TGTGCCAGCAGCTCTCAGACGACAGGCCAAGAGACCCAGTACTTC. Translated, it gives CASSSQTTGQETQYF.

The chain has TRBV11-2 and TRBJ2-3, with D perhaps TRBD2 (5 bases). V was trimmed by 5 bases and J by 1 base, leaving 19 bases between them. Germline V gene sequence: CDR1 SGHAT, CDR2 FQNNGV. The CDR3 runs 17 residues. The DNA for the CDR3 is TGTGCCAGCAGCGTTTTATTGGGTGGAGGACGCACAGATACGCAGTATTTT. This codes for CASSVLLGGGRTDTQYF. Full variable domain (missing parts from reference TRBV11-2 and TRBJ2-3): EAGVAQSPRYKIIEKRQSVAFWCNPISGHATLYWYQQILGQGPKLLIQFQNNGVVDDSQLPKDRFSAERLKGVDSTLKIQPAKLEDSAVYLCASSVLLGGGRTDTQYFGPGTRLTVL.

The chain uses TRBV7-2 and TRBJ1-6, with unresolved D. Germline V CDR1 and CDR2: SGHTA, FQGNSA. The CDR3 runs to 13 residues. V lost 1 base and J lost 6, with 4 bases in between. DNA for the CDR3: TGTGCCAGCAGCTTAGGACTTAATTCACCCCTCCACTTT. Translating it yields CASSLGLNSPLHF.

The chain has TRBV7-9 and TRBJ2-7, with 8 bases matching TRBD2. The DNA end lines up better with TRBJ2-5; the J call may be wrong. The germline V gene has CDR1 SEHNR and CDR2 FQNEAQ (reference sequence). This CDR3 comprises 16 residues. CDR3 loop: CASSLLAGRSQETQYF. Here the CDR3 DNA reads TGTGCCAGCAGCCTCTTAGCGGGGCGCTCCCAAGAGACCCAGTACTTC.

On this clonotype: A much larger clonotype is one base distant, so this may be a read error. The chain has TRBV14 and TRBJ2-3; D is perhaps TRBD1 (5 bases). The tail of the sequence fits TRBJ2-4 better, so the J call may be wrong. Germline loops: CDR1 SGHDN, CDR2 FVKESK. CDR3 size: 14 residues. For the CDR3, the DNA is TGTGCCGGCAGCCTTGGGCATGGACAAGCACTTCAGTACTTC. The encoded protein is CAGSLGHGQALQYF.

The chain is built from TRBV10-2 and TRBJ2-4; no reliable D call. The CDR3 is 14 amino acids. Germline values: CDR1 WSHSY, CDR2 SAAADI. V lost 0 bases and J lost 6, with 9 bases in between. The CDR3 loop is CASSESDKGNIQYF. Written as DNA, the CDR3 is TGCGCCAGCAGTGAGTCAGACAAGGGAAACATTCAGTACTTC.

The gene calls are TRBV11-2 and TRBJ2-3; 12 bases fit TRBD2. CDR1 SGHAT and CDR2 FQNNGV come from the germline V gene. The J segment lost 3 bases and the V segment lost 5 bases, leaving 6 bases of the junction unmatched. The CDR3 runs to 16 residues. CDR3 protein: CASSLLTSGSTDTQYF. The CDR3 bases are TGTGCCAGCAGCCTATTGACTAGCGGGAGTACAGATACGCAGTATTTT.

This clonotype has ten or more counts. A read error may account for a junction end that differs from germline. The chain combines TRBV14 with TRBJ1-6; D may be TRBD1 (5 bases). CDR1 is SGHDN and CDR2 is FVKESK in the germline V gene. The CDR3 has 19 residues. CDR3 coding DNA: TGTGCCAGCAGCCAAGATCGGGGCCCACTCAGCTCCTATAATTCACCCCTCCACTTC. It translates to CASSQDRGPLSSYNSPLHF.

V and J are TRBV7-7 and TRBJ2-2; 7 bases are shared with TRBD1. Germline V lookup: CDR1 SSHAT, CDR2 FNYEAQ (reference sequence). Germline trimming cut 5 bases from V and 3 bases from J; bases unmatched to any gene: 6. The length of the CDR3 is 15 residues. The CDR3 nucleotides read TGTGCCAGCAGCGCAAACAGGGGCGACACCGGGGAGCTGTTTTTT. This sequence encodes CASSANRGDTGELFF. The full variable domain, completed using reference TRBV7-7 and TRBJ2-2, is GAGVSQSPRYKVTKRGQDVTLRCDPISSHATLYWYQQALGQGPEFLTYFNYEAQPDKSGLPSDRFSAERPEGSISTLTIQRTEQRDSAMYRCASSANRGDTGELFFGEGSRLTVL.

A single count supports this clonotype. V and J are TRBV7-6 and TRBJ2-7; TRBD1 aligns across 11 bases. The CDR3 loop spans 14 amino acids. Germline V gives CDR1 SGHVS, CDR2 FNYEAQ. Trimming cost V 1 base and J 6 bases; bases outside gene matches: 2. As DNA, the CDR3 is TGTGCCAGCAGCTTAGGGACAGGGGGCGTCGAGCAGTACTTC. Its translation: CASSLGTGGVEQYF.

As for this clonotype: No conserved phenylalanine or tryptophan is present at the end of the CDR3, so a read error is the likely explanation. The limits of the CDR3 on the DNA are not certain, so only TCRdb's listed CDR3 is given. The chain recombines TRBV7-2 with TRBJ2-3; the table assigns TRBD2, which was not confirmed against the DNA. The CDR3 adds up to 15 amino acids, both ends counted. Germline assignment: CDR1 SGHTA and CDR2 FQGNSA. The CDR3: CASSLVTIAEQYFGP.

The chain couples TRBV7-8 to TRBJ2-7; tentatively, D is TRBD2 (6 bases). In germline, CDR1 is SGHVS, CDR2 FQNEAQ. Trimming took off 0 bases at V and 2 bases at J, with 8 bases between the two ends. CDR3 length: 14 amino acids. This CDR3 reads CASSLAGRTYEQYF. CDR3 DNA: TGTGCCAGCAGCTTAGCAGGGAGGACCTACGAGCAGTACTTC.

This chain links TRBV10-3 with TRBJ2-7; 11 bases match TRBD2. The CDR3 is 14 amino acids. Unmatched junction bases numbered 4, after V lost 2 bases and J lost 7 bases. The germline CDR1 and CDR2 sequences are ENHRY and SYGVKD. In DNA form, the CDR3 reads TGTGCCATCAGTGAGACTAGCGGGAGCGGTGAGCAGTACTTC. Translated: CAISETSGSGEQYF.

This clonotype was counted many times. The V and J genes are TRBV24-1 and TRBJ2-1; the D gene is possibly TRBD2 (6 bases). V was pared by 2 bases and J by 6 bases, with 13 bases between. Germline lookup yields CDR1 KGHDR and CDR2 SFDVKD. There are 15 residues in the CDR3. The DNA of the CDR3 is TGTGCCACCAGTGATTCGGCGCGGGACTCCAATGAGCAGTTCTTC. Protein sequence: CATSDSARDSNEQFF.

Worth noting for this clonotype: A read error may be the cause here, since a much bigger clone is one base away. J is TRBJ2-1 and V is TRBV6-1; D perhaps matches TRBD2 (5 bases). The CDR3 sequence is 13 residues long. V gave up 4 bases and J gave up 10 bases, with 14 bases separating them. The germline gives CDR1 MNHNS, CDR2 SASEGT. The CDR3 region is CASSAPGLHEQFF. The CDR3, as DNA: TGTGCCAGCAGTGCCCCGGGATTGCACGAGCAGTTCTTC.

This chain joins TRBV7-2 and TRBJ1-1; no clear D. Trimming took 5 bases from V and 0 from J, leaving 16 bases between them. Germline V lookup: CDR1 SGHTA, CDR2 FQGNSA. This CDR3 has 16 residues. CDR3 protein: CASSPRRQRLNTEAFF. CDR3 DNA sequence: TGTGCCAGCAGCCCCCGTAGGCAGCGTTTGAACACTGAAGCTTTCTTT. Full variable domain (missing parts from reference TRBV7-2 and TRBJ1-1): GAGVSQSPSNKVTEKGKDVELRCDPISGHTALYWYRQSLGQGLEFLIYFQGNSAPDKSGLPSDRFSAERTGGSVSTLTIQRTQQEDSAVYLCASSPRRQRLNTEAFFGQGTRLTVV.